The 7 T cell receptor beta chains below come from one sample, sequenced in a study of T cell repertoires in ileal Crohn's disease. Sequenced by immunoSEQ multiplex PCR; TCRdb stores in-frame clones only, minus some. This table holds 16,000 or so clones, 88% found once. Sequenced sample: ileal tissue. The receptors shown here come from an adult with Crohn's disease.

The chain has TRBV27 and TRBJ2-5; D is perhaps TRBD2 (6 bases). Germline V lookup: CDR1 MNHEY, CDR2 SMNVEV (reference sequence). The V and J ends lost 6 bases and 7 bases respectively, with 12 bases between them. This CDR3 has 12 residues. The CDR3 DNA follows: TGTGCCAGCAGCGGGAGTTCAGGGACCCAGTACTTC. It encodes CASSGSSGTQYF.

V gene TRBV28 combines with J gene TRBJ1-1, with 9 nucleotides matching TRBD1. The germline CDR1 and CDR2 sequences are MDHEN and SYDVKM. The V gene end was trimmed by 6 bases and the J gene end by 14 bases; junction bases not matched to a gene: 7. This CDR3 comprises 11 residues. The CDR3 is CASRKGTGRFF. In nucleotides, the CDR3 is TGTGCCAGCAGGAAGGGGACAGGGCGGTTCTTT.

The rearrangement joins TRBV5-1 to TRBJ2-2; possibly TRBD2 for D (6 bases). CDR1 and CDR2 (germline): SGHRS, YFSETQ. V gave up 3 bases and J gave up 5 bases, with 8 bases separating them. CDR3 size: 13 residues. This chain's CDR3 is CASSYGGTGELFF. The CDR3 nucleotides read TGCGCCAGCAGCTACGGGGGAACCGGGGAGCTGTTTTTT.

The CDR3 here is CASSPRTGGERAEAFF. The CDR3 bases are TGTGCTTCGTCCCCGAGGACAGGGGGCGAGAGGGCTGAAGCTTTCTTT. V and J are TRBV12-5 and TRBJ1-1; TRBD1 matches at 11 bases. V lost 11 bases and J lost 6; bases outside the gene matches: 17. This CDR3 spans 16 amino acids. CDR1 is LGHNT, CDR2 FRNRAP, per germline.

This chain links TRBV27 with TRBJ2-1; possible D gene TRBD2, 6 bases. The CDR3 runs to 15 residues. Trimming left V 3 bases short and J 0 bases short, with 9 bases between. Germline V lookup: CDR1 MNHEY, CDR2 SMNVEV (reference sequence). The CDR3 nucleotides read TGTGCCAGCAGTTTCCGGACTACCTCCTACAATGAGCAGTTCTTC. This codes for CASSFRTTSYNEQFF.

The CDR3 region is CASSEFAGTGSTEAFF. As DNA, the CDR3 is TGTGCCAGCAGCGAATTTGCCGGGACAGGGTCCACTGAAGCTTTCTTT. This rearrangement joins TRBV6-4 to TRBJ1-1, with 9 positions matching TRBD1. Germline V gene sequence: CDR1 MRHNA, CDR2 SNTAGT. The length of the CDR3 is 16 residues. The V gene end was trimmed by 6 bases and the J gene end by 4 bases; junction bases not matched to a gene: 12.

This clone is a singleton in its sample. This rearrangement joins TRBV7-8 to TRBJ2-7, with D unresolved. V was cut by 0 bases and J by 3 bases, with 6 bases left in between. This CDR3 contains 13 residues. Germline-derived CDR1 and CDR2 are SGHVS and FQNEAQ. CDR3 residues: CASSLAYNYEQYF. CDR3 nucleotide sequence: TGTGCCAGCAGCTTAGCGTACAACTACGAGCAGTACTTC.